Following are 27 T cell receptor beta chains from one sample sequenced in a study of OX40 agonist ivuxolimab in advanced cancers. Generated by immunoSEQ multiplex PCR, the TCRdb table keeps only in-frame clones and is missing some. Among roughly 75,000 clones, roughly 93% were seen once, and the ten largest hold under 8%. Sequencing used CD4+ or CD8+ T cells sorted from blood, obtained in a trial of the OX40 agonist ivuxolimab. The receptor source for this set is an adult with an advanced solid tumor such as melanoma, head and neck, liver or kidney cancer.

A single count supports this clone. This sequence joins TRBV30 and TRBJ2-2, with D unresolved. Per germline, CDR1 GTSNPN and CDR2 SVGIG (reference sequence). Trimming took off 1 base at V and 3 bases at J, with 6 bases between the two ends. The CDR3 covers 13 residues. The CDR3 DNA follows: TGTGCCTGGAGTGAAACTTACACCGGGGAGCTGTTTTTT. Its translation: CAWSETYTGELFF. The variable domain in full, with the rest retrieved from reference TRBV30 and TRBJ2-2, is SQTIHQWPATLVQPVGSPLSLECTVEGTSNPNLYWYRQAAGRGLQLLFYSVGIGQISSEVPQNLSASRPQDRQFILSSKKLLLSDSGFYLCAWSETYTGELFFGEGSRLTVL.

This clone was detected once. The rearrangement uses TRBV27 and TRBJ2-7; D is ambiguous. The germline CDR1 and CDR2 sequences are MNHEY and SMNVEV (reference sequence). The ends were cut back, 0 bases at V and 5 bases at J, with 11 bases in the middle. This CDR3 spans 14 amino acids. The CDR3 is CASSLSPQVNEQYF. The CDR3 bases are TGTGCCAGCAGTTTATCCCCTCAAGTAAACGAGCAGTACTTC.

This rearrangement joins TRBV19 to TRBJ2-2; TRBD2 aligns across 8 bases. J was trimmed by 6 bases and V by 5 bases; bases with no gene match: 14. The CDR3 covers 17 residues. Germline assignment: CDR1 LNHDA and CDR2 SQIVND (reference sequence). The CDR3 sequence is CASSYLLPGGLAGELFF. CDR3 bases: TGTGCCAGTAGTTATCTCCTACCGGGAGGGCTCGCCGGGGAGCTGTTTTTT.

This clone occurred once. The rearrangement uses TRBV6-5 and TRBJ2-3; D is unresolved. CDR1 is MNHEY, CDR2 SVGAGI, per germline. V lost 2 bases and J lost 2, with 14 bases in between. The CDR3 loop spans 16 amino acids. The CDR3 nucleotides read TGTGCCAGCAGTTACGGGATAGATCCCCCCACAGATACGCAGTATTTT. Translating it yields CASSYGIDPPTDTQYF.

The genes are TRBV27 and TRBJ2-2; the D is unclear. The CDR3 is 15 residues long. CDR1 is MNHEY and CDR2 is SMNVEV in the germline V gene (reference sequence). The germline V and J ends were trimmed by 5 bases and 2 bases, with 12 bases remaining between them. CDR3 residues: CASSNPGTNTGELFF. Here the CDR3 DNA reads TGTGCCAGCAGTAATCCGGGTACTAACACCGGGGAGCTGTTTTTT.

This clone was picked up one time. The genes are TRBV6-6 and TRBJ1-6; D perhaps matches TRBD1 (5 bases). V was trimmed by 5 bases and J by 10 bases, leaving 21 bases between them. This CDR3 is built from 16 residues. Germline V lookup: CDR1 MNHNY, CDR2 SVGAGI (reference sequence). CDR3 protein: CASSTSGPAVDSPLHF. DNA of the CDR3: TGTGCCAGCAGTACCTCGGGGCCCGCGGTGGACTCACCCCTCCACTTT.

The rearrangement joins TRBV5-6 to TRBJ2-1; 11 bases line up with TRBD2. Germline V gene lookup returns CDR1 SGHDT and CDR2 YYEEEE. V was pared by 0 bases and J by 6 bases, with 2 bases of the junction left unmatched. The CDR3 length is 15 residues. CDR3 in DNA: TGTGCCAGCAGCTTGGGTAGCGGGGGGGCCAATGAGCAGTTCTTC. Its protein product is CASSLGSGGANEQFF.

This rearrangement joins TRBV7-6 to TRBJ2-7, with D possibly TRBD2 on 6 matching bases. There are 13 residues in the CDR3. The V gene's germline CDR1 is SGHVS and CDR2 FNYEAQ. Trimming pared 5 bases from V and 6 bases from J, leaving 14 bases between. The CDR3 sequence is CASSPTFGGEQYF. CDR3 nucleotide sequence: TGTGCCAGCAGCCCAACCTTCGGGGGCGAGCAGTACTTC.

The chain couples TRBV4-3 to TRBJ1-2, with TRBD1 identical over 9 bases. Germline V CDR1 and CDR2: LGHNA, YSLEER. V dropped 3 bases and J dropped 6; count of bases not matched to a gene: 14. This CDR3 region has 17 residues. DNA for the CDR3: TGCGCCAGCAGCCACCCCAGGATACAGGGGGCGCGAGATGGCTACACCTTC. The encoded protein is CASSHPRIQGARDGYTF.

The gene calls are TRBV19 and TRBJ2-7; D may be TRBD2 (5 bases). Deletions cut 5 bases from V and 0 bases from J, with 11 bases between. This CDR3 has 14 residues. Germline V CDR1 and CDR2: LNHDA, SQIVND (reference sequence). The DNA for the CDR3 is TGTGCCAGTAGTCCCGGACTCGCCTCCTACGAGCAGTACTTC. This encodes CASSPGLASYEQYF.

V usage is TRBV6-1 and J usage is TRBJ1-2, with a tentative D call TRBD1 (5 bases). CDR1 is MNHNS, CDR2 SASEGT, per germline. V was trimmed by 2 bases and J by 4 bases, leaving 14 bases between them. The CDR3 runs to 15 residues. CDR3: CASSEMRGGGYGYTF. CDR3 bases: TGTGCCAGCAGTGAAATGAGGGGCGGAGGCTATGGCTACACCTTC.

The chain employs TRBV5-1 and TRBJ2-3; 9 bases are shared with TRBD2. The germline V gene has CDR1 SGHRS and CDR2 YFSETQ. V shed 5 bases and J 12 bases; nucleotides not matched to a gene: 13. The CDR3 sequence is 14 residues long. In DNA, the CDR3 is TGCGCCAGCAGACCCCCGCGGGGGGGCTTGGCCCAGTATTTT. Its protein product is CASRPPRGGLAQYF.

This chain joins TRBV27 and TRBJ2-2, with 7 bases lining up with TRBD2. V trimming: 2 bases; J trimming: 7 bases; junction bases outside the gene matches: 7. This CDR3 spans 15 amino acids. CDR1 is MNHEY and CDR2 is SMNVEV in the germline V gene (reference sequence). The CDR3 nucleotides read TGTGCCAGCAGTTTAACGGCGGGGGTGGGCGGGGAGCTGTTTTTT. Residues: CASSLTAGVGGELFF.

The genes are TRBV14 and TRBJ2-7; D may be TRBD1 (5 bases). The germline V and J ends were trimmed by 0 bases and 1 base, with 13 bases remaining between them. CDR1 is SGHDN and CDR2 is FVKESK in the germline V gene. The length of the CDR3 is 16 residues. DNA for the CDR3: TGTGCCAGCAGCCAAGATATGACCCGGACATCCTACGAGCAGTACTTC. Its protein product is CASSQDMTRTSYEQYF.

Only one count was recorded for this clone. The J gene is TRBJ1-2, the V gene TRBV5-1; no definite D call. Per the germline V gene, CDR1 is SGHRS and CDR2 is YFSETQ. Trimming stripped 2 bases from V and 0 bases from J, with 17 bases between. The CDR3 has 17 amino acids. The CDR3 DNA reads TGCGCCAGCAGCTTTGGCCCGTACCTTAATCCTAACTATGGCTACACCTTC. This encodes CASSFGPYLNPNYGYTF.

This chain joins TRBV5-6 and TRBJ1-1, with D unresolved. In germline, CDR1 is SGHDT, CDR2 YYEEEE. The V and J ends lost 0 bases and 3 bases respectively, with 9 bases between them. The CDR3 is 14 amino acids. This chain's CDR3 is CASSLGATDTEAFF. CDR3 nucleotide sequence: TGTGCCAGCAGCTTGGGGGCAACGGACACTGAAGCTTTCTTT. Drawing the rest from reference TRBV5-6 and TRBJ1-1, the complete variable domain is DAGVTQSPTHLIKTRGQQVTLRCSPKSGHDTVSWYQQALGQGPQFIFQYYEEEERQRGNFPDRFSGHQFPNYSSELNVNALLLGDSALYLCASSLGATDTEAFFGQGTRLTVV.

The J gene is TRBJ1-1, the V gene TRBV11-3, with D maybe TRBD1 (6 bases). V lost 2 bases and J lost 3, with 10 bases in between. Germline V gene sequence: CDR1 SGHNT, CDR2 YENEEA. The CDR3 has 14 amino acids. CDR3 DNA: TGTGCCAGCAGCTTACCCCAGGGGTACACTGAAGCTTTCTTT. The encoded protein is CASSLPQGYTEAFF.

CDR3 sequence reads: CASSSTGVGETQYF. The DNA of the CDR3 is TGTGCCAGCAGTTCCACAGGGGTGGGAGAGACCCAGTACTTC. This chain joins TRBV27 and TRBJ2-5; 7 nucleotides agree with TRBD1. The CDR3 loop spans 14 amino acids. Germline CDR1 MNHEY, CDR2 SMNVEV (reference sequence). V shed 4 bases, J shed 4 bases, and the junction held 6 bases outside the gene matches.

The rearrangement joins TRBV4-1 to TRBJ2-2; the D is unclear. In germline, CDR1 is MGHRA, CDR2 YSYEKL. The CDR3 runs to 15 residues. Between the trimmed V and J ends, which lost 0 bases and 1 base, there was a span of 6 bases. The DNA of the CDR3 is TGCGCCAGCAGCCAAGAAGGGAAGAACACCGGGGAGCTGTTTTTT. This translates into CASSQEGKNTGELFF.

This clone is judged medium-sized. One junction end disagrees with the germline gene, perhaps due to a read error. The CDR3 bases are TGTGCCACCAGCAGACATCACCTCCTTTTT. Translation: CATSRHHLLF. The chain carries TRBV15 and TRBJ1-1; no clear D. Looked up from germline, CDR1 is LNHNV and CDR2 is YYDKDF (reference sequence). This CDR3 has 10 residues. The full variable domain, rest sourced from reference TRBV15 and TRBJ1-1, is DAMVIQNPRYQVTQFGKPVTLSCSQTLNHNVMYWYQQKSSQAPKLLFHYYDKDFNNEADTPDNFQSRRPNTSFCFLDIRSPGLGDTAMYLCATSRHHLLFGQGTRLTVV.

The V and J genes are TRBV7-6 and TRBJ2-5, with D perhaps TRBD1 (6 bases). V was pared by 2 bases and J by 5 bases, with 15 bases between. The CDR3 is 15 amino acids. Germline CDR1 SGHVS, CDR2 FNYEAQ. CDR3 amino acids: CASSLLLRDMETQYF. CDR3 coding DNA: TGTGCCAGCAGCTTATTGCTTCGGGACATGGAGACCCAGTACTTC. Full variable domain (missing parts from reference TRBV7-6 and TRBJ2-5): GAGVSQSPRYKVTKRGQDVALRCDPISGHVSLYWYRQALGQGPEFLTYFNYEAQQDKSGLPNDRFSAERPEGSISTLTIQRTEQRDSAMYRCASSLLLRDMETQYFGPGTRLLVL.

The chain is built from TRBV9 and TRBJ2-1; 7 bases map to TRBD2. Germline V gives CDR1 SGDLS, CDR2 YYNGEE. V shed 4 bases, J shed 4 bases, and the junction held 11 bases outside the gene matches. CDR3 length equals 16 residues. The CDR3 sequence: CASSSGGSIAYNEQFF. The CDR3 DNA reads as TGTGCCAGCAGCTCCGGGGGGTCAATCGCTTACAATGAGCAGTTCTTC.

The chain joins TRBV12-1 to TRBJ1-2. TRBV12-1 is noted as a pseudogene. The CDR3 consists of 14 residues. The CDR3 DNA follows: TGTGCCAGCATCATCCCCGATCGGCGGCATGGCTACACCTTC. It encodes CASIIPDRRHGYTF.

V is TRBV2 and J is TRBJ2-3; D not certain. Germline lookup yields CDR1 SNHLY and CDR2 FYNNEI. CDR3 length equals 14 residues. The ends were cut back, 2 bases at V and 1 base at J, with 7 bases in the middle. CDR3 sequence reads: CASSENGGTDTQYF. The CDR3 region has the DNA TGTGCCAGCAGTGAAAACGGTGGCACAGATACGCAGTATTTT.

The chain combines TRBV7-9 with TRBJ1-1; no reliable D call. The CDR3 contains 13 residues. Between the trimmed V and J ends, which lost 2 bases and 8 bases, there was a span of 12 bases. Germline CDR1 and CDR2: SEHNR and FQNEAQ (reference sequence). Here the CDR3 reads CASSLYGGEEAFF. The DNA of the CDR3 is TGTGCCAGCAGCTTATATGGTGGGGAAGAAGCTTTCTTT.

The chain is built from TRBV7-8 and TRBJ2-1, with D possibly matching TRBD2 (7 bases). Per germline, CDR1 SGHVS and CDR2 FQNEAQ. V dropped 3 bases and J dropped 8 bases, with 14 bases sitting between them. The CDR3 extends over 14 amino acids. The CDR3 reads CASSLGGGVDEQFF. Here the CDR3 DNA reads TGTGCCAGCAGCTTGGGGGGGGGCGTAGATGAGCAGTTCTTC.

The V gene is TRBV27, the J gene TRBJ2-3; 7 nucleotides match TRBD2. Germline trimming cut 0 bases from V and 1 base from J; bases unmatched to any gene: 4. The CDR3 is made up of 16 amino acids. The V gene's germline CDR1 is MNHEY and CDR2 SMNVEV (reference sequence). CDR3 loop: CASSLSGEGRTDTQYF. The CDR3 bases are TGTGCCAGCAGTTTATCGGGGGAGGGCCGCACAGATACGCAGTATTTT.